This T cell receptor (beta chain) was observed in a study of T cells in Graves' hyperthyroidism and ophthalmopathy. Study observations and caveats: With a median lead of about six months before onset, the model predicted ophthalmopathy.

Template material for amplifying TCR beta CDR3 regions consisted of RNA transcripts. A first-round RT-PCR of the TCR CDR3 used the HTBI primer set. TCRdb re-called the multiplex PCR reads through MiXCR, storing one row per CDR3 protein. The table lists 300,000 to 450,000 distinct CDR3 sequences, approximately 15% of them singletons. This clonotype appeared a few times. Its antigen is unknown. The length of the CDR3 is 14 residues. Losses at the gene ends were 4 bases for V and 7 bases for J; bases not matched to a gene: 6. Germline V lookup: CDR1 MNHNS, CDR2 SASEGT. Sequenced sample: blood. V gene TRBV6-1 combines with J gene TRBJ2-2; the match to TRBD2 covers 7 bases. The receptor's source is a woman between 18 and 29 years old with Graves' hyperthyroidism that later progressed to Graves' ophthalmopathy. CDR3: CASSVGRENGELFF. Written as DNA, the CDR3 is TGTGCCAGCAGTGTTGGGCGGGAGAACGGGGAGCTGTTTTTT.